These T cell receptor beta chains were read from a single sample in a study of T cells in Graves' hyperthyroidism and ophthalmopathy. In TCRdb, the multiplex PCR reads were re-called with MiXCR into one record per CDR3 protein. The sample includes about 380,000 distinct CDR3 sequences, about 18% of them seen just once. The specimen was blood. The receptors were gathered from a man younger than 35 with Graves' ophthalmopathy. Each CDR3 is given with its conserved first and last residue. A D gene is named only where the DNA matches it firmly. Only some rows state a clone size, as once, few, many or a class for expanded clones.

v_call,clone_size,d_call,cdr3_length,j_call,cdr3_aa,cdr3_nt
TRBV12-3/TRBV12-4,many,TRBD1,14,TRBJ2-7,CASSPGQAGNEQYF,TGTGCCAGCAGTCCGGGACAGGCAGGGAACGAGCAGTACTTC
TRBV2,.,TRBD1,14,TRBJ1-1,CASLDRDRGLEAFF,TGTGCCAGCTTAGACCGGGACAGGGGGCTTGAAGCTTTCTTT
TRBV9,few,TRBD1,15,TRBJ2-5,CASTPTGSFLGTQYF,TGTGCCAGCACCCCGACAGGGTCATTTCTCGGGACCCAGTACTTC
TRBV18,many,.,14,TRBJ2-1,CASSLPTLGAEQFF,TGTGCCAGCTCACTACCCACACTCGGGGCTGAGCAGTTCTTC
TRBV20-1,.,TRBD1,13,TRBJ1-5,CSATGQANQPQHF,TGCAGTGCTACCGGACAGGCCAATCAGCCCCAGCATTTT
TRBV6-1,.,.,15,TRBJ2-2,CASSEIGAETGELFF,TGTGCCAGCAGTGAAATCGGCGCGGAGACCGGGGAGCTGTTTTTT
TRBV27,many,TRBD1,15,TRBJ2-3,CASSSGTGGTDTQYF,TGTGCCAGCAGTTCAGGGACAGGGGGAACAGATACGCAGTATTTT
TRBV5-5,many,.,12,TRBJ1-1,CASSQSGDEAFF,TGTGCCAGCAGCCAGAGTGGGGATGAAGCTTTCTTT
TRBV7-2,.,TRBD2,13,TRBJ2-7,CASSLGLANEQYF,TGTGCCAGCAGTCTCGGACTAGCAAACGAGCAGTACTTC
TRBV4-2,few,TRBD2,15,TRBJ2-5,CASSQERGGEETQYF,TGTGCCAGCAGCCAAGAGCGGGGGGGCGAAGAGACCCAGTACTTC
TRBV4-1,.,.,15,TRBJ2-4,CASSQGPLAKNIQYF,TGCGCCAGCAGCCAAGGACCTCTAGCCAAAAACATTCAGTACTTC
TRBV5-6,.,.,15,TRBJ1-2,CASSPWTTNLYGYTF,TGTGCCAGCAGCCCGTGGACAACTAATCTCTATGGCTACACCTTC
TRBV18,many,.,14,TRBJ1-5,CASSPNRDNQPQHF,TGTGCCAGCTCACCAAACCGGGACAATCAGCCCCAGCATTTT
TRBV28,many,.,14,TRBJ1-3,CASSSLGTRNTIYF,TGTGCCAGCAGTTCGCTAGGGACCAGAAACACCATATATTTT
TRBV28,.,.,12,TRBJ1-1,CVSSWGNTEAFF,TGTGTCAGCAGTTGGGGAAACACTGAAGCTTTCTTT
TRBV7-9,many,.,13,TRBJ1-1,CASRLPGPPEAFF,TGTGCCAGCAGACTTCCGGGTCCCCCTGAGGCTTTCTTT
TRBV20-1,.,.,11,TRBJ2-1,CSALWGADQFF,TGCAGTGCCCTCTGGGGGGCCGACCAGTTCTTC
TRBV7-2,.,.,17,TRBJ2-2,CASSLEIWQPNTGELFF,TGTGCCAGCAGCTTAGAAATCTGGCAGCCGAACACCGGGGAGCTGTTTTTT
TRBV7-9,many,TRBD1,14,TRBJ1-6,CASSLDRLNSPLHF,TGTGCCAGCAGCTTGGACAGGTTGAATTCACCCCTCCACTTT
TRBV7-9,few,.,13,TRBJ2-5,CASSLEYGETQYF,TGTGCCAGCAGCTTAGAATATGGGGAGACCCAGTACTTC
TRBV12-3/TRBV12-4,many,TRBD1,15,TRBJ1-4,CASSLGQGGNEKLFF,TGTGCCAGCAGTTTAGGTCAGGGGGGGAATGAAAAACTGTTTTTT
TRBV6-1,many,.,13,TRBJ2-5,CASRAGSGETQYF,TGTGCCAGCAGAGCAGGGTCGGGAGAGACCCAGTACTTC
TRBV5-4,.,.,17,TRBJ1-2,CASSPAQGGNSNYGYTF,TGTGCCAGCAGCCCGGCTCAAGGGGGAAACTCAAACTATGGCTACACCTTC
TRBV11-3,.,TRBD2,16,TRBJ2-3,CASSLDPGGAVDTQYF,TGTGCCAGCAGCTTAGATCCCGGGGGGGCGGTAGATACGCAGTATTTT